This is a list of T cell receptor beta chains from one sample in a study of a mutant IDH1 vaccine in newly diagnosed glioma. Which antigens these TCRs recognize remains unknown. Measured with immunoSEQ multiplex PCR; TCRdb has only the in-frame clones, and not every one. The repertoire holds about 34,000 clones, with more than 75% as singletons. The specimen comprised PBMCs, sampled from a glioma patient whose treatment included an IDH1 peptide vaccine. The receptors were gathered from a woman in her twenties or thirties with glioma. Each CDR3 is given without its conserved first and last residue.

cdr3_aa,j_call,v_call
SVDTGNYGYT,TRBJ1-2,TRBV29-1
ASSLGGADYT,TRBJ1-2,TRBV5-4
ASSLAGGEAEQY,TRBJ2-7,TRBV7-9
ASSLRVRGQTNQPQH,TRBJ1-5,TRBV7-8
ASRPRIEQGEAF,TRBJ1-1,TRBV27
ASIGGRETQY,TRBJ2-5,TRBV25-1
ASSLLPASGGKETQY,TRBJ2-5,TRBV5-1
ASSLTLNGRDSDSPLH,TRBJ1-6,TRBV7-2
ASSRDSLITDTQY,TRBJ2-3,TRBV5-6
ASSQVGGLGGHTEAF,TRBJ1-1,TRBV14
ASSLVTHDNPY,TRBJ2-7,TRBV5-6
ASGLAGVYNEQF,TRBJ2-1,TRBV5-1
ASQTGIPYEQY,TRBJ2-7,TRBV10-2
SVEGVVDNSGNTIY,TRBJ1-3,TRBV29-1
ANHRTHEQY,TRBJ2-7,TRBV19
ASSLPTGWQETQY,TRBJ2-5,TRBV7-8
ASSEAPRQPQH,TRBJ1-5,TRBV6-1
ASSQVAGITYEQY,TRBJ2-7,TRBV4-2
ASSASSSSPLH,TRBJ1-6,TRBV6-1
ASSASLQEGETQY,TRBJ2-5,TRBV9
ASSLGSTNSYEQY,TRBJ2-7,TRBV5-4
ASSARTGTQETQY,TRBJ2-5,TRBV9